The 24 T cell receptor beta chains listed next were all sequenced from one sample in a study of T cell responses to AZD1222 COVID-19 vaccine. The method was immunoSEQ multiplex PCR; TCRdb's version includes in-frame clones alone and lacks a portion of them. The sample lists tens of thousands of clones, roughly 91% occurring once. The sequences come from peripheral blood, collected on day 0 of AZD1222 vaccination. The receptors derive from an adult in good health.

The chain combines TRBV28 with TRBJ2-2, with D perhaps TRBD1 or TRBD2 (6 bases each). V was pared by 6 bases and J by 1 base, with 18 bases between. The CDR3 has 17 amino acids. CDR1 is MDHEN and CDR2 is SYDVKM in the germline V gene. In nucleotides, the CDR3 is TGTGCCAGCAGCGCACCAGGGGTGGGAGGGAACACCGGGGAGCTGTTTTTT. Its translation: CASSAPGVGGNTGELFF.

The chain employs TRBV9 and TRBJ1-1; D gene unclear. CDR3 size: 13 residues. V shed 0 bases and J shed 0 bases, with 3 bases lying between them. Germline CDR1 and CDR2: SGDLS and YYNGEE. For the CDR3, the DNA is TGTGCCAGCAGCGTAGAAGTGAACACTGAAGCTTTCTTT. It yields the protein CASSVEVNTEAFF.

The genes are TRBV18 and TRBJ2-7, with TRBD1 identical over 9 bases. The CDR3 contains 15 residues. CDR1 is KGHSH, CDR2 LQKENI, per germline. The V gene end was trimmed by 2 bases and the J gene end by 3 bases; junction bases not matched to a gene: 5. The CDR3 DNA is TGTGCCAGCTCACCAAGTGAGGGACAGGGCTACGAGCAGTACTTC. This encodes CASSPSEGQGYEQYF.

This chain uses TRBV2 with TRBJ1-4, with 7 positions matching TRBD1. The V and J ends lost 6 bases and 4 bases, in that order; junction bases with no gene match: 17. This CDR3 has 18 amino acids. Germline V gene data show CDR1 as SNHLY and CDR2 as FYNNEI. CDR3 coding DNA: TGTGCCAGCAGCGCAAGTCATCGCCCAGGGGGTGATAATGAAAAACTGTTTTTT. Protein: CASSASHRPGGDNEKLFF.

The CDR3 here is CASSLEAIANYGYTF. The CDR3 nucleotides read TGTGCCAGCAGCTTAGAGGCAATAGCTAACTATGGCTACACCTTC. The chain couples TRBV11-2 to TRBJ1-2; D unclear. Germline V gene sequence: CDR1 SGHAT, CDR2 FQNNGV. The CDR3 has 15 amino acids. The V end was cut by 0 bases, the J end by 0 bases, with 8 bases between.

V usage is TRBV20-1 and J usage is TRBJ1-6; 10 bases match TRBD1. This CDR3 is built from 16 residues. V shed 3 bases, J shed 7 bases, and the junction held 9 bases outside the gene matches. From germline, CDR1 is DFQATT and CDR2 SNEGSKA (reference sequence). The CDR3, as DNA: TGCAGTGCTAGTTTACCCTGGGGACAGGGGAATTCACCCCTCCACTTT. Its protein product is CSASLPWGQGNSPLHF.

The chain is built from TRBV2 and TRBJ2-7, with TRBD2 identical over 11 bases. Per the germline V gene, CDR1 is SNHLY and CDR2 is FYNNEI. This CDR3 comprises 14 residues. With 8 bases clipped from V and 7 bases from J, the junction kept 10 bases outside the gene matches. CDR3: CASGTTSGGREQYF. The CDR3 DNA is TGTGCCAGCGGGACAACTAGCGGGGGCAGGGAGCAGTACTTC.

The V gene is TRBV19, the J gene TRBJ1-5; D is perhaps TRBD1 (6 bases). Between the trimmed V and J ends, which lost 6 bases and 6 bases, there was a span of 21 bases. The germline V gene encodes CDR1 LNHDA and CDR2 SQIVND (reference sequence). This CDR3 has 16 residues. The CDR3 spells CASRLDRTPAAQPQHF. As DNA, the CDR3 is TGTGCCAGTAGACTAGACAGGACCCCTGCCGCTCAGCCCCAGCATTTT. Based on the CDR3 plus reference TRBV19 and TRBJ1-5, the full variable domain is DGGITQSPKYLFRKEGQNVTLSCEQNLNHDAMYWYRQDPGQGLRLIYYSQIVNDFQKGDIAEGYSVSREKKESFPLTVTSAQKNPTAFYLCASRLDRTPAAQPQHFGDGTRLSIL.

This chain connects TRBV18 to TRBJ1-3; perhaps TRBD1 as D (5 bases). The V gene's germline CDR1 is KGHSH and CDR2 LQKENI. The V end was cut by 3 bases, the J end by 0 bases, with 15 bases between. This CDR3 is 17 amino acids long. CDR3 loop: CASSPDRDSYSGNTIYF. The CDR3 region has the DNA TGTGCCAGCTCACCGGATCGGGACTCCTACTCTGGAAACACCATATATTTT. Variable domain in full (rest from reference TRBV18 and TRBJ1-3): NAGVMQNPRHLVRRRGQEARLRCSPMKGHSHVYWYRQLPEEGLKFMVYLQKENIIDESGMPKERFSAEFPKEGPSILRIQQVVRGDSAAYFCASSPDRDSYSGNTIYFGEGSWLTVV.

A few counts support this clone. The chain combines TRBV19 with TRBJ1-6; no clear D. Trimming took off 5 bases at V and 0 bases at J, with 8 bases between the two ends. The CDR3 extends over 15 amino acids. Germline V gene sequence: CDR1 LNHDA, CDR2 SQIVND (reference sequence). The CDR3 DNA follows: TGTGCCAGTAGTTCTCAGACCTCCTATAATTCACCCCTCCACTTT. This codes for CASSSQTSYNSPLHF.

The chain is built from TRBV19 and TRBJ2-7; 7 bases fit TRBD1. Germline CDR1 LNHDA, CDR2 SQIVND (reference sequence). After removal of 5 bases from V and 2 bases from J, the junction contained 9 bases not matched to a gene. There are 15 residues in the CDR3. As DNA, the CDR3 is TGTGCCAGTAGTCTTAATCCGGGACAGACCTACGAGCAGTACTTC. Encoded protein: CASSLNPGQTYEQYF.

The gene calls are TRBV11-3 and TRBJ2-3; unclear D gene. There are 14 residues in the CDR3. CDR1 and CDR2 from the germline V gene are SGHNT and YENEEA. V lost 8 bases, J lost 2 bases, and 14 bases lay in between. In DNA form, the CDR3 reads TGTGCCAGCGCAGTAGGCAGGTCCACAGATACGCAGTATTTT. The encoded protein is CASAVGRSTDTQYF.

The chain employs TRBV9 and TRBJ2-7, with TRBD1 matching 9 bases. Germline-derived CDR1 and CDR2 are SGDLS and YYNGEE. The V and J ends lost 5 bases and 4 bases, in that order; junction bases with no gene match: 4. The CDR3 totals 13 residues. The CDR3 protein is CASSMGQGYEQYF. CDR3 sequence (DNA): TGTGCCAGCAGTATGGGACAGGGTTACGAGCAGTACTTC.

V and J are TRBV7-9 and TRBJ2-5; D is possibly TRBD1 (5 bases). This CDR3 has 15 residues. Trimming removed 0 bases at V and 5 bases at J, with 13 bases between. CDR1 and CDR2 from the germline V gene are SEHNR and FQNEAQ (reference sequence). The CDR3 sequence is CASSLAVGQGETQYF. The CDR3 DNA follows: TGTGCCAGCAGCTTAGCGGTGGGGCAGGGTGAGACCCAGTACTTC.

The chain combines TRBV7-9 with TRBJ2-2, with unresolved D. Germline V CDR1 and CDR2: SEHNR, FQNEAQ (reference sequence). With 5 bases removed from V and 8 bases from J, the gap between germline ends came to 9 bases. The CDR3 is made up of 12 amino acids. The CDR3 DNA reads as TGTGCCAGCAGCACTTCTCTGGGGGAGCTGTTTTTT. This sequence encodes CASSTSLGELFF. Full variable domain (remainder filled in from reference TRBV7-9 and TRBJ2-2): DTGVSQNPRHKITKRGQNVTFRCDPISEHNRLYWYRQTLGQGPEFLTYFQNEAQLEKSRLLSDRFSAERPKGSFSTLEIQRTEQGDSAMYLCASSTSLGELFFGEGSRLTVL.

The CDR3 is CASSYSRLSQPQHF. CDR3 sequence (DNA): TGTGCCAGCAGTTACTCCCGTCTCTCTCAGCCCCAGCATTTT. V usage is TRBV6-5 and J usage is TRBJ1-5; no reliable D call. V lost 0 bases to trimming and J lost 6 bases, with 9 bases between them. The CDR3 is made up of 14 amino acids. In germline, CDR1 is MNHEY, CDR2 SVGAGI.

The V call is TRBV7-9, the J call TRBJ1-4, with D unclear. The CDR3 has 13 amino acids. The V and J ends lost 5 bases and 5 bases respectively, with 9 bases between them. The germline V gene encodes CDR1 SEHNR and CDR2 FQNEAQ (reference sequence). For the CDR3, the DNA is TGTGCCAGCAGCCTACGGCAAAATGAAAAACTGTTTTTT. Amino acid sequence: CASSLRQNEKLFF.

The chain employs TRBV9 and TRBJ2-2, with D hard to call. Trimming cost V 3 bases and J 4 bases, with 10 bases left between them. The length of the CDR3 is 14 residues. Per germline, CDR1 SGDLS and CDR2 YYNGEE. The CDR3 sequence: CASSGAPPTGELFF. The DNA of the CDR3 is TGTGCCAGCAGCGGGGCCCCACCCACCGGGGAGCTGTTTTTT.

The chain combines TRBV10-3 with TRBJ1-5, with D perhaps TRBD1 (6 bases). Germline lookup yields CDR1 ENHRY and CDR2 SYGVKD. Deletions cut 8 bases from V and 3 bases from J, with 20 bases between. The CDR3 sequence is 16 residues long. The CDR3 protein is CAIGGLGASNNQPQHF. DNA for the CDR3: TGTGCCATCGGGGGGTTGGGGGCCTCGAACAATCAGCCCCAGCATTTT.

The chain combines TRBV6-5 with TRBJ1-3, with 7 bases lining up with TRBD1. This CDR3 spans 13 amino acids. Trimming cost V 2 bases and J 8 bases; bases outside gene matches: 3. Looked up from germline, CDR1 is MNHEY and CDR2 is SVGAGI. This chain's CDR3 is CASSYTTGDTIYF. The CDR3 nucleotides read TGTGCCAGCAGTTACACTACAGGGGACACCATATATTTT.

The rearrangement uses TRBV5-4 and TRBJ1-1; D is unresolved. Deletions cut 2 bases from V and 5 bases from J, with 13 bases between. The CDR3 is 14 amino acids. CDR1 is SGHNT, CDR2 YYREEE, per germline (reference sequence). CDR3 nucleotides: TGTGCCAGCAGCTTACAAGGAGGGAGGACTGAAGCTTTCTTT. Translated: CASSLQGGRTEAFF.

This rearrangement joins TRBV28 to TRBJ1-2; D remains ambiguous. This CDR3 has 12 residues. V was cut by 7 bases and J by 1 base, with 7 bases left in between. Germline CDR1 MDHEN, CDR2 SYDVKM. CDR3 protein: CASTPYNYGYTF. The CDR3 nucleotides are TGTGCCAGCACGCCTTATAACTATGGCTACACCTTC.

The chain uses TRBV4-2 and TRBJ1-2; no clear D gene. V lost 0 bases, J lost 8 bases, and 10 bases lay in between. This CDR3 region has 13 residues. Germline CDR1 is LGHNA and CDR2 is YNFKEQ. The CDR3 DNA reads as TGTGCCAGCAGCCAAGATCAAGAGTTCGGCTACACCTTC. It translates to CASSQDQEFGYTF.

The chain combines TRBV29-1 with TRBJ1-2; unclear D gene. V was shortened by 7 bases and J by 4 bases, with 10 bases between the two germline ends. From germline, CDR1 is SQVTM and CDR2 ANQGSEA. This CDR3 region has 11 residues. For the CDR3, the DNA is TGCAGCGGCCGGACTGGCTATGGCTACACCTTC. As protein: CSGRTGYGYTF.